The source of this T cell receptor beta chain is a study of Graves' ophthalmopathy and Graves' hyperthyroidism. The study, taken as a whole, reports: Ophthalmopathy progression was predicted with approximately 64% sensitivity and roughly 72% specificity. Detected in blood as well were most expanded thyroid clonotypes with frequency above 0.001.

Aged 18 to 65, the patients with hyperthyroidism had under 2 months' duration and were newly diagnosed. As diagnostic evidence, clinical symptoms, serum thyroxine, TRAb, thyroid ultrasound and orbital computed tomography were relied upon. Ten or more counts support this clonotype. Its antigen is not identified. V lost 3 bases and J 3 bases, leaving 6 bases between the germline ends. The CDR3 runs 12 residues. The germline CDR1 and CDR2 sequences are MNHNS and SASEGT. Amplified TCR beta CDR3 regions were obtained using RNA transcripts as template. In the first round, RT-PCR was carried out with HTBI primers, and a multiplex PCR formed the second round. TCRdb reprocessed the multiplex PCR reads via MiXCR and lists one record per CDR3 protein. Of a few hundred thousand distinct CDR3 sequences listed, around a fifth are singletons.

Material: peripheral blood. The rearrangement uses TRBV6-1 and TRBJ2-7; D perhaps matches TRBD2 (6 bases). The receptor comes from a woman aged 18-29 years with stable Graves' hyperthyroidism. The CDR3, as DNA: TGTGCCAGCAGTGAGGAGGGCTACGAGCAGTACTTC. Residues: CASSEEGYEQYF.